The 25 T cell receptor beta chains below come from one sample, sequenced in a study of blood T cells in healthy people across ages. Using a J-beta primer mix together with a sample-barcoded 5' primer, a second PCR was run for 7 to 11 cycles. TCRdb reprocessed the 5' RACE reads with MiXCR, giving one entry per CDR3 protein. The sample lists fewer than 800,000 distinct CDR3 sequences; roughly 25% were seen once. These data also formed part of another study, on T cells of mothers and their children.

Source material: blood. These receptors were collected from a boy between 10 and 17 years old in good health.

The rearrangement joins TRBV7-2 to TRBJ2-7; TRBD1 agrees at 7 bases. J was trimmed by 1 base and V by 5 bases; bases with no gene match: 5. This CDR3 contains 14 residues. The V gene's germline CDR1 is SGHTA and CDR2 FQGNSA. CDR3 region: CASSQDRNSYEQYF. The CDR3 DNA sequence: TGTGCCAGCAGCCAGGACAGGAATTCCTACGAGCAGTACTTC.

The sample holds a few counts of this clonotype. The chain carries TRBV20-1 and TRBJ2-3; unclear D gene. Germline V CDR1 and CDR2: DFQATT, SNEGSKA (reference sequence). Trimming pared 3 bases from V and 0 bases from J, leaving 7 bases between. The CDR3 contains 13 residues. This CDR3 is CSARSASTDTQYF. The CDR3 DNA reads TGCAGTGCTAGGAGTGCTAGCACAGATACGCAGTATTTT.

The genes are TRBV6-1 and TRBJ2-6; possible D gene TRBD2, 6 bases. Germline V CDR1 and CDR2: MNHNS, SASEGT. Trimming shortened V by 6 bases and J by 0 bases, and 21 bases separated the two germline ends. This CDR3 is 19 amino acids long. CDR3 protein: CASRGLEGAVSSGANVLTF. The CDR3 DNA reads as TGTGCCAGCAGGGGGTTGGAGGGTGCGGTGTCCTCTGGGGCCAACGTCCTGACTTTC.

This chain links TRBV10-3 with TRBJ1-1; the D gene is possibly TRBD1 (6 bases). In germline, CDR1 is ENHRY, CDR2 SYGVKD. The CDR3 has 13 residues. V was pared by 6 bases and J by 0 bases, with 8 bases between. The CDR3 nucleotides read TGTGCCATCAGACAGGGTTTGAACACTGAAGCTTTCTTT. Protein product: CAIRQGLNTEAFF.

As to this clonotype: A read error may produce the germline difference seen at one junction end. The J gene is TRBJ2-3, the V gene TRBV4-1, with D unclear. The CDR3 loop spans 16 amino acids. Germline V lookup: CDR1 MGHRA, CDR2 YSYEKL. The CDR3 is CANSPYPGTGTDTQYF. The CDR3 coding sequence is TGCGCCAACAGCCCCTACCCCGGAACGGGCACAGATACGCAGTATTTT.

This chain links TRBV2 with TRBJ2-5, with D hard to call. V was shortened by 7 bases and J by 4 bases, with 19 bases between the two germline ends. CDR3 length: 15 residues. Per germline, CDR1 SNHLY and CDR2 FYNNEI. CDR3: CASIGARMVLETQYF. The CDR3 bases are TGTGCCAGCATTGGAGCTAGGATGGTTTTAGAGACCCAGTACTTC.

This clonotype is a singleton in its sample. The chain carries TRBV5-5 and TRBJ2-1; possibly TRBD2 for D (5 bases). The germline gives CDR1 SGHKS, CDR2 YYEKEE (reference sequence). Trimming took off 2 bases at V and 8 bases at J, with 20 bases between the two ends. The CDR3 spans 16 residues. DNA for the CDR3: TGTGCCAGCAGCTTCTCTTTGTCTAGCTTCCTTGATGAGCAGTTCTTC. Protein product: CASSFSLSSFLDEQFF.

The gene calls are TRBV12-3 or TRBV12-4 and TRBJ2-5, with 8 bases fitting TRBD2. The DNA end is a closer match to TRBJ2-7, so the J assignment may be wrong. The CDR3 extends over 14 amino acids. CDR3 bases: TGTGCCAGCAGTTTCAGTACTAGCGGCTACGAGCAGTACTTC. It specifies CASSFSTSGYEQYF.

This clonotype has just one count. Here the CDR3 DNA reads TGTGCCAGCAGTGGAGACGGCGTTGGAAACACCATATATTTT. This codes for CASSGDGVGNTIYF. The chain uses TRBV28 and TRBJ1-3; no definite D call. V lost 5 bases to trimming and J lost 3 bases, with 11 bases between them. Germline CDR1 is MDHEN and CDR2 is SYDVKM. The CDR3 is made up of 14 amino acids. The complete variable domain, with remaining parts taken from reference TRBV28 and TRBJ1-3, reads DVKVTQSSRYLVKRTGEKVFLECVQDMDHENMFWYRQDPGLGLRLIYFSYDVKMKEKGDIPEGYSVSREKKERFSLILESASTNQTSMYLCASSGDGVGNTIYFGEGSWLTVV.

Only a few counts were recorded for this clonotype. CDR3 DNA sequence: TGTGCCAGCAGCCAAGATGAACAGGGGTACTATGGCTACACCTTC. This gives the protein CASSQDEQGYYGYTF. This chain links TRBV4-2 with TRBJ1-2; 7 bases line up with TRBD1. J lost 3 bases, V lost 0 bases, and 4 bases had no gene match. The germline V gene has CDR1 LGHNA and CDR2 YNFKEQ. This CDR3 region has 15 residues.

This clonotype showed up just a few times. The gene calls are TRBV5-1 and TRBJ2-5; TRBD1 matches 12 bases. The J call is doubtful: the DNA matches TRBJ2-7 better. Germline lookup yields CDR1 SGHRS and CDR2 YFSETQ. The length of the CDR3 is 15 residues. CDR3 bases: TGCGCCAGCAGCTTCCTGGGACAGGGGGCCAACGAGCAGTACTTC. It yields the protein CASSFLGQGANEQYF.

In nucleotides, the CDR3 is TGTGCCAGCAGTGCAAACCAGGGTACCAATGCCGGGGAGCTGTTTTTT. Encoded protein: CASSANQGTNAGELFF. This rearrangement joins TRBV12-3 or TRBV12-4 to TRBJ2-2; possibly TRBD1 for D (5 bases). The V end lost 5 bases, the J end lost 6 bases, and 19 bases lay between the germline ends. The CDR3 extends over 16 amino acids.

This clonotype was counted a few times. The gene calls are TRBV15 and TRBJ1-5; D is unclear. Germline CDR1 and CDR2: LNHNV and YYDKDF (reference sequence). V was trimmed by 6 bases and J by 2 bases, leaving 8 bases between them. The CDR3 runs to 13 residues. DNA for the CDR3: TGTGCCACCAGGGAAGGCGGCAATCAGCCCCAGCATTTT. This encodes CATREGGNQPQHF.

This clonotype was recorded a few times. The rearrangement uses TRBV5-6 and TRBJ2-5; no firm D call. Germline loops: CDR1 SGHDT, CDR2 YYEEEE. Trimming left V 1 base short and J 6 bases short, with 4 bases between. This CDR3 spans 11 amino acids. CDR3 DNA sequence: TGTGCCAGCAGCTTGAGTAAGACCCAGTACTTC. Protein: CASSLSKTQYF.

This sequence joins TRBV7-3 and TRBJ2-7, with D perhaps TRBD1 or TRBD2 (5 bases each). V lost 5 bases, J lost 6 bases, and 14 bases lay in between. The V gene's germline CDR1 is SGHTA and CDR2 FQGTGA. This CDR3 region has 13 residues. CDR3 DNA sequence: TGTGCCAGCAGCCGCGGTAGAGGGGCCGAGCAGTACTTC. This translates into CASSRGRGAEQYF.

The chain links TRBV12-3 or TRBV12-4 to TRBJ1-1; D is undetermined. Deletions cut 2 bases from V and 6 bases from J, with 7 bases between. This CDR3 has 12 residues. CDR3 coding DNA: TGTGCCAGCAGTTTAAAAGGGTCTGAAGCTTTCTTT. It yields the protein CASSLKGSEAFF.

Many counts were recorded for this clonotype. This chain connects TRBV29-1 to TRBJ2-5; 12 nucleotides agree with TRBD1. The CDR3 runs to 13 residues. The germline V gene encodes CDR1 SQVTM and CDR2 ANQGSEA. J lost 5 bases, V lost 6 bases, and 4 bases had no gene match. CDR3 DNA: TGCAGCGTCTCCGGGACAGGGGGCGAGACCCAGTACTTC. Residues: CSVSGTGGETQYF.

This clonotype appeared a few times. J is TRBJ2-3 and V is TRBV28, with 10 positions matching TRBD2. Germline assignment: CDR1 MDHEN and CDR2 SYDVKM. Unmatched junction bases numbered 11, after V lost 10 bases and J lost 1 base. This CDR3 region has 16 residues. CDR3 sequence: CATSASGTSGTDTQYF. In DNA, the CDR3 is TGTGCCACCTCAGCAAGTGGGACTAGCGGCACAGATACGCAGTATTTT.

The CDR3 DNA reads as TGCGCCAGCAGCTTGACTAGCGGGAGAGGTCAAGAGCAGTTCTTC. It encodes CASSLTSGRGQEQFF. V usage is TRBV5-1 and J usage is TRBJ2-1; 11 positions agree with TRBD2. The CDR3 covers 15 residues. The trim removed 1 base at V and 10 bases at J, leaving 7 bases unmatched. The germline gives CDR1 SGHRS, CDR2 YFSETQ.

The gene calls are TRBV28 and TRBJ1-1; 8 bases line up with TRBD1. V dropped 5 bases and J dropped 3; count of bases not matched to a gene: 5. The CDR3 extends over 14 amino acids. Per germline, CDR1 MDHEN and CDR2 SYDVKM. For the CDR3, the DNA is TGTGCCAGCAGTGCCGGGACAGGCTACACTGAAGCTTTCTTT. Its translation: CASSAGTGYTEAFF.

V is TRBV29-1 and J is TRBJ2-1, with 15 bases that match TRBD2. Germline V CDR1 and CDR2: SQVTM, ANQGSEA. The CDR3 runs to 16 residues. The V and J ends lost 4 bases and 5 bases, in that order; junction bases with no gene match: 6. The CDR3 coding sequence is TGCAGCGTTGGGACTAGCGGGAGGGTCAGAAACAATGAGCAGTTCTTC. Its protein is CSVGTSGRVRNNEQFF.

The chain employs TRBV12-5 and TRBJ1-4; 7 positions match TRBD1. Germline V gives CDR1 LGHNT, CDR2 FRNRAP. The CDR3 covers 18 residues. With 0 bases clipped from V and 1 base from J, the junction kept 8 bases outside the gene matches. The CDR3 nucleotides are TGTGCTAGTGGTTTGGTAGAAGGAGGGGGCGTAACTAATGAAAAACTGTTTTTT. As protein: CASGLVEGGGVTNEKLFF.

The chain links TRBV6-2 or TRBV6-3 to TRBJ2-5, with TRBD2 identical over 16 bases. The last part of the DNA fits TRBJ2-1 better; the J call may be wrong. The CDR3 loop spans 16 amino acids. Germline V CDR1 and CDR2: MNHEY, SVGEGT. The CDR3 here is CASSPGTSGGAEKQFF. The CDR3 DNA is TGTGCCAGCAGTCCCGGGACTAGCGGGGGGGCCGAAAAGCAGTTCTTC.

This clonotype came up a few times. CDR3 loop: CASSSLAGEAEETQYF. CDR3 in DNA: TGTGCCAGCAGTTCCCTAGCGGGAGAGGCGGAAGAGACCCAGTACTTC. The gene calls are TRBV6-5 and TRBJ2-5; TRBD2 matches 10 bases. V was clipped by 4 bases and J by 3 bases; unmatched bases: 8. CDR1 is MNHEY and CDR2 is SVGAGI in the germline V gene. The CDR3 covers 16 residues.

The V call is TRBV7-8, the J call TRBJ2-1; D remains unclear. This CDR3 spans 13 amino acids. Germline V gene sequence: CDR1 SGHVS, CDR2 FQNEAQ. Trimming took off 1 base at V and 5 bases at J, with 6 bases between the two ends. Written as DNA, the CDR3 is TGTGCCAGCAGCTTAGTTTATGACAATGAGCAGTTCTTC. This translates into CASSLVYDNEQFF.